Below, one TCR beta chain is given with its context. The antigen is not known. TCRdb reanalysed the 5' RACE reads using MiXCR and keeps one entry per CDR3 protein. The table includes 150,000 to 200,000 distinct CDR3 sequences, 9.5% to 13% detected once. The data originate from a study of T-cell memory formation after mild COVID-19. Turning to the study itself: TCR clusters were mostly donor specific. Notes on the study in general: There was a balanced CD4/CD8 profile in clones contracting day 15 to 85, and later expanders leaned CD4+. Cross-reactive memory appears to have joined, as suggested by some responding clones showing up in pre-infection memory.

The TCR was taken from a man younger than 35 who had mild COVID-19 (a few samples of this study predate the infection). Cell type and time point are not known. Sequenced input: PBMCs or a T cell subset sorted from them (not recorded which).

CDR3 sequence reads: CASSLAWWDQETQYF. CDR3 nucleotides: TGTGCCAGCAGCTTAGCTTGGTGGGATCAAGAGACCCAGTACTTC. V and J are TRBV7-2 and TRBJ2-5; D uncertain. This CDR3 contains 15 residues. V lost 0 bases and J 2 bases, leaving 10 bases between the germline ends. Germline CDR1 is SGHTA and CDR2 is FQGNSA.